One sample yielded the 27 T cell receptor beta chains listed below, sequenced in a study of T cells after yellow fever vaccination. TCRdb used MiXCR to reprocess the 5' RACE reads, holding one entry per CDR3 protein. The sample includes 300,000 or so distinct CDR3 sequences, 10% to 15% seen only once; the top ten take roughly 0.5%. The input for sequencing was CD4+ T cells sorted from PBMCs, taken 45 days after the yellow fever booster vaccination. The receptors come from a man between 25 and 39 years old who received the YFV17D yellow fever vaccine.

This clonotype has just a few counts. The chain employs TRBV7-9 and TRBJ1-2; TRBD1 agrees at 7 bases. This CDR3 is built from 13 residues. V was clipped by 7 bases and J by 4 bases; unmatched bases: 6. Germline CDR1 reads SEHNR; CDR2 reads FQNEAQ (reference sequence). The CDR3: CASMRDSTYGYTF. Here the CDR3 DNA reads TGTGCCAGCATGCGGGACAGTACCTATGGCTACACCTTC.

V gene TRBV29-1 combines with J gene TRBJ2-7, with D possibly TRBD2 on 6 matching bases. Germline CDR1 SQVTM, CDR2 ANQGSEA. This CDR3 contains 11 residues. Between the trimmed V and J ends, which lost 4 bases and 6 bases, there was a span of 10 bases. CDR3 DNA: TGCAGCGTTGTATCGGGGGTCGAGCAGTACTTC. This encodes CSVVSGVEQYF.

This chain uses TRBV5-1 with TRBJ2-7; D call uncertain. CDR1 is SGHRS and CDR2 is YFSETQ in the germline V gene. The CDR3 spans 14 residues. With 2 bases removed from V and 2 bases from J, the gap between germline ends came to 11 bases. The CDR3 sequence is CASSFGYPPYEQYF. The CDR3 nucleotides read TGCGCCAGCAGCTTTGGTTACCCTCCCTACGAGCAGTACTTC.

There are a few counts of this clonotype. The genes are TRBV6-2 or TRBV6-3 and TRBJ2-1, with D possibly TRBD1 on 6 matching bases. The CDR3 length is 15 residues. Germline V gives CDR1 MNHEY, CDR2 SVGEGT. V lost 6 bases and J lost 12, with 24 bases in between. CDR3 loop: CASSSHDLQGIGQFF. CDR3 coding DNA: TGTGCCAGCAGCTCCCACGACCTTCAGGGGATTGGGCAGTTCTTC.

This clonotype has a handful of counts. The chain employs TRBV7-6 and TRBJ2-3, with D perhaps matching TRBD2 (5 bases). Germline lookup yields CDR1 SGHVS and CDR2 FNYEAQ. Trimming took 5 bases from V and 0 from J, leaving 12 bases between them. This CDR3 region has 15 residues. The CDR3 sequence: CASSASAGSTDTQYF. The CDR3 DNA follows: TGTGCCAGCAGCGCCTCTGCGGGTAGCACAGATACGCAGTATTTT.

Here the CDR3 DNA reads TGTGCCAGCAGCATATCTAGCGGGGCTTCCAATGAGCAGTTCTTC. Protein: CASSISSGASNEQFF. The chain joins TRBV7-9 to TRBJ2-1, with 9 nucleotides matching TRBD2. CDR1 and CDR2 from the germline V gene are SEHNR and FQNEAQ (reference sequence). Trimming removed 5 bases from V and 6 bases from J; junction bases left unmatched: 8. CDR3 length: 15 amino acids.

The gene calls are TRBV5-1 and TRBJ1-2; 7 nucleotides match TRBD1. This CDR3 comprises 15 residues. V was pared by 5 bases and J by 0 bases, with 7 bases of the junction left unmatched. Per germline, CDR1 SGHRS and CDR2 YFSETQ. The CDR3 nucleotides read TGCGCCAGCAGTCACGGACAGGAAGCTAACTATGGCTACACCTTC. Amino acid sequence: CASSHGQEANYGYTF.

The CDR3 bases are TGCAGTGCTAGAAGGGACAGTGAAGCTTTCTTT. Its protein is CSARRDSEAFF. The chain combines TRBV20-1 with TRBJ1-1; TRBD1 matches at 7 bases. From germline, CDR1 is DFQATT and CDR2 SNEGSKA (reference sequence). This CDR3 has 11 amino acids. J gave up 7 bases and V 2 bases, and 1 base lay outside the gene matches.

The sample holds a few counts of this clonotype. The rearrangement links TRBV10-2 to TRBJ2-5; 7 bases are shared with TRBD2. Looked up from germline, CDR1 is WSHSY and CDR2 is SAAADI. The CDR3 length is 15 residues. V lost 0 bases and J lost 4; bases outside the gene matches: 5. The DNA for the CDR3 is TGCGCCAGCAGTGAGTCTGCGGGAGTGGGAGAGACCCAGTACTTC. It specifies CASSESAGVGETQYF.

In this sample, this clonotype turned up a few times. CDR3 nucleotide sequence: TGTGCCAGCAGCTTCGGGACAGCTCTCCCCGGGGAGCTGTTTTTT. Amino acid sequence: CASSFGTALPGELFF. V gene TRBV7-9 combines with J gene TRBJ2-2; 7 bases are shared with TRBD1. The CDR3 totals 15 residues. J was trimmed by 6 bases and V by 3 bases; bases with no gene match: 7. Germline V gives CDR1 SEHNR, CDR2 FQNEAQ (reference sequence).

This chain uses TRBV10-2 with TRBJ2-1; the D gene could be TRBD1 or TRBD2 (5 bases each). Germline CDR1 reads WSHSY; CDR2 reads SAAADI. Trimming cost V 7 bases and J 0 bases, with 19 bases left between them. The CDR3 extends over 17 amino acids. The CDR3 here is CASNLNSGPVSYNEQFF. The CDR3 coding sequence is TGCGCCAGCAACCTTAACTCGGGGCCAGTCTCCTACAATGAGCAGTTCTTC.

Here the CDR3 DNA reads TGTGCCAGCAGCTTAGCCCCCAACGTTGAGCAGTTCTTC. This codes for CASSLAPNVEQFF. The chain employs TRBV7-6 and TRBJ2-1; no clear D gene. Trimming took off 0 bases at V and 9 bases at J, with 9 bases between the two ends. Germline CDR1 and CDR2: SGHVS and FNYEAQ. This CDR3 comprises 13 residues.

The J gene is TRBJ1-2, the V gene TRBV2, with 10 nucleotides matching TRBD1. CDR3 length: 15 residues. With V trimmed by 7 bases and J by 3 bases, 8 bases remained unmatched. CDR1 and CDR2 from the germline V gene are SNHLY and FYNNEI. CDR3 in DNA: TGTGCCAGCATCCGGGGGACAGGGGAATACTATGGCTACACCTTC. Residues: CASIRGTGEYYGYTF.

The chain uses TRBV20-1 and TRBJ2-5, with TRBD1 matching over 9 bases. This CDR3 is built from 14 residues. V shed 3 bases, J shed 1 base, and the junction held 3 bases outside the gene matches. From germline, CDR1 is DFQATT and CDR2 SNEGSKA (reference sequence). For the CDR3, the DNA is TGCAGTGCTAGTGGGACAGGGTTCCAAGAGACCCAGTACTTC. It encodes CSASGTGFQETQYF.

This clonotype was counted at least ten times. V gene TRBV29-1 combines with J gene TRBJ2-3; a possible D gene is TRBD2 (5 bases). Germline V gives CDR1 SQVTM, CDR2 ANQGSEA. CDR3 length: 12 amino acids. The V gene lost 3 bases and the J gene lost 6 bases, with 10 bases spanning the gap. The chain's CDR3 is CSVDEGVDTQYF. The CDR3 DNA reads as TGCAGCGTTGACGAGGGTGTCGATACGCAGTATTTT.

The chain combines TRBV15 with TRBJ2-7; D is perhaps TRBD2 (6 bases). From germline, CDR1 is LNHNV and CDR2 YYDKDF (reference sequence). Trimming removed 4 bases from V and 1 base from J, with 11 bases in between. The CDR3 length is 14 residues. CDR3 DNA: TGTGCCACCAGCACCGGCCGGGAGTCCTACGAGCAGTACTTC. Translated, it gives CATSTGRESYEQYF.

This clonotype was seen many times. The rearrangement uses TRBV7-2 and TRBJ2-3; no definite D call. With 6 bases removed from V and 6 bases from J, the gap between germline ends came to 16 bases. This CDR3 region has 14 residues. Germline V gives CDR1 SGHTA, CDR2 FQGNSA. This CDR3 reads CASSVGWVGDTQYF. CDR3 coding DNA: TGTGCCAGCAGTGTCGGCTGGGTTGGGGATACGCAGTATTTT.

This clonotype has more than one count but fewer than ten. This chain links TRBV28 with TRBJ2-3; a weak D match, TRBD1 (6 bases). The CDR3 sequence is 17 residues long. V lost 7 bases to trimming and J lost 2 bases, with 22 bases between them. Germline CDR1 MDHEN, CDR2 SYDVKM. The CDR3 sequence is CASIHLFTGMNTDTQYF. In DNA, the CDR3 is TGTGCCAGCATACACCTATTCACAGGGATGAACACAGATACGCAGTATTTT.

This clonotype has ten or more counts. The V and J genes are TRBV9 and TRBJ2-1; a possible D gene is TRBD1 (5 bases). From germline, CDR1 is SGDLS and CDR2 YYNGEE. This CDR3 has 16 amino acids. The germline V and J ends were trimmed by 4 bases and 3 bases, with 17 bases remaining between them. The CDR3 loop reads CASSQTARVYYNEQFF. As DNA, the CDR3 is TGTGCCAGCAGCCAAACGGCCAGGGTGTACTACAATGAGCAGTTCTTC.

V gene TRBV24-1 combines with J gene TRBJ2-7; no reliable D call. The CDR3 has 14 amino acids. V lost 4 bases and J 6 bases, leaving 15 bases between the germline ends. From germline, CDR1 is KGHDR and CDR2 SFDVKD. CDR3 sequence: CATSDSRHPLEQYF. The CDR3, as DNA: TGTGCCACCAGTGACTCTAGGCATCCCCTCGAGCAGTACTTC.

This clonotype appeared a few times. The chain has TRBV27 and TRBJ2-5, with 9 bases aligning to TRBD1. Per germline, CDR1 MNHEY and CDR2 SMNVEV (reference sequence). The CDR3 contains 14 residues. Trimming at V came to 5 bases and at J to 4 bases, leaving 5 bases not matched to a gene. This CDR3 reads CASSRWDRVETQYF. The CDR3 DNA is TGTGCCAGCAGTCGTTGGGACAGGGTAGAGACCCAGTACTTC.

There are many counts of this clonotype. The J gene is TRBJ2-7, the V gene TRBV12-3 or TRBV12-4, with D possibly being TRBD1 (6 bases). The V gene lost 3 bases and the J gene lost 3 bases, with 9 bases spanning the gap. This CDR3 region has 13 residues. CDR3 sequence: CASSLGADYEQYF. In DNA form, the CDR3 reads TGTGCCAGCAGTTTGGGGGCAGACTACGAGCAGTACTTC.

The chain has TRBV5-1 and TRBJ2-1; tentative D call: TRBD2 (5 bases). Germline V gives CDR1 SGHRS, CDR2 YFSETQ. The CDR3 runs 18 residues. Trimming removed 2 bases at V and 1 base at J, with 19 bases between. As DNA, the CDR3 is TGCGCCAGCAGCTTCACAGCGGTACCACTCAGGTCCTACAATGAGCAGTTCTTC. Its translation: CASSFTAVPLRSYNEQFF.

This CDR3 is CASSPRRGTDTQYF. Written as DNA, the CDR3 is TGTGCCAGCAGCCCCCGGAGGGGCACAGATACGCAGTATTTT. The rearrangement links TRBV27 to TRBJ2-3, with TRBD2 as a possible D gene (6 bases). The CDR3 totals 14 residues. V lost 6 bases to trimming and J lost 1 base, with 11 bases between them. Germline assignment: CDR1 MNHEY and CDR2 SMNVEV (reference sequence).

This sequence joins TRBV30 and TRBJ2-7; 9 bases align to TRBD1. After removal of 5 bases from V and 3 bases from J, the junction contained 8 bases not matched to a gene. There are 14 residues in the CDR3. The germline CDR1 and CDR2 sequences are GTSNPN and SVGIG (reference sequence). The CDR3, as DNA: TGTGCCTGGGGATCCGGGACAGGGCGCTACGAGCAGTACTTC. The encoded protein is CAWGSGTGRYEQYF.

This clonotype was counted many times. The genes are TRBV20-1 and TRBJ2-5; no reliable D call. CDR3 length: 12 residues. The V and J ends lost 1 base and 5 bases respectively, with 8 bases between them. Looked up from germline, CDR1 is DFQATT and CDR2 is SNEGSKA (reference sequence). CDR3 bases: TGCAGTGCTAGAGTTGTAGGCGAGACCCAGTACTTC. This translates into CSARVVGETQYF.

This clonotype has only a few counts. The rearrangement uses TRBV20-1 and TRBJ1-1; D is uncertain. Germline V CDR1 and CDR2: DFQATT, SNEGSKA (reference sequence). The germline V and J ends were trimmed by 3 bases and 1 base, with 9 bases remaining between them. The CDR3 is 13 amino acids. CDR3 DNA sequence: TGCAGTGCTAGGATTGGGAGGAACACTGAAGCTTTCTTT. Its translation: CSARIGRNTEAFF.